The rows below give T cell receptor beta chains drawn from one sample of a study of T-cell memory formation after mild COVID-19. TCRdb redid the calling of the 5' RACE reads with MiXCR, one entry per CDR3 protein. The data hold approximately 400,000 distinct CDR3 sequences, with 24% observed a single time. The sequenced material came from PBMCs or a T cell subset sorted from them (not recorded which). The receptors here all came from an adult woman who had mild COVID-19 (a few samples of this study predate the infection). Cell type and time point are not known. Each CDR3 is given with its conserved first and last residue. Each record gives: CDR3 protein, CDR3 DNA, V gene, J gene, D gene, clone size. A D gene is named only where the DNA matches it firmly. For some rows the clone size is stated as once, few or many, or as a class when expanded; others skip it.

CDR3aa: CASSFRGDQPQHF
CDR3nt: TGTGCCAGCAGTTTCAGGGGTGACCAGCCCCAGCATTTT
v_gene: TRBV12-3/TRBV12-4
j_gene: TRBJ1-5
d_gene: NA
abundance: many

CDR3aa: CASSLLLGLAATDTQYF
CDR3nt: TGTGCCAGCAGCTTGCTGTTGGGACTAGCAGCCACAGATACGCAGTATTTT
v_gene: TRBV5-4
j_gene: TRBJ2-3
d_gene: TRBD2
abundance: NA

CDR3aa: CASSQLEGLPEVLFF
CDR3nt: TGCGCCAGCAGCCAGCTCGAGGGACTCCCGGAGGTACTGTTTTTT
v_gene: TRBV4-1
j_gene: TRBJ1-4
d_gene: NA
abundance: NA

CDR3aa: CASSLESLQAPLHF
CDR3nt: TGCGCCAGCAGCTTGGAAAGTTTACAGGCACCCCTCCACTTT
v_gene: TRBV5-1
j_gene: TRBJ1-6
d_gene: NA
abundance: NA

CDR3aa: CASSSLRGGYEQYF
CDR3nt: TGTGCCAGCAGCTCGCTGCGGGGGGGCTACGAGCAGTACTTC
v_gene: TRBV7-9
j_gene: TRBJ2-7
d_gene: TRBD2
abundance: NA

CDR3aa: CASALMGRFQETQYF
CDR3nt: TGTGCCAGCGCCCTCATGGGCCGATTCCAAGAGACCCAGTACTTC
v_gene: TRBV7-6
j_gene: TRBJ2-5
d_gene: NA
abundance: few

CDR3aa: CASSLARDRGLHGYTF
CDR3nt: TGTGCCAGCAGCTTAGCGAGGGACAGGGGGCTCCATGGCTACACCTTC
v_gene: TRBV7-2
j_gene: TRBJ1-2
d_gene: TRBD1
abundance: few

CDR3aa: CASSRLAGGEEQYF
CDR3nt: TGTGCCAGCAGTCGACTAGCGGGAGGGGAAGAGCAGTACTTC
v_gene: TRBV6-6
j_gene: TRBJ2-7
d_gene: TRBD2
abundance: few

CDR3aa: CSARDSIFSRGGGAKETQYF
CDR3nt: TGCAGTGCTAGAGATTCCATCTTTTCCCGGGGCGGGGGGGCTAAAGAGACCCAGTACTTC
v_gene: TRBV20-1
j_gene: TRBJ2-5
d_gene: TRBD2
abundance: NA

CDR3aa: CASSPGDIQYF
CDR3nt: TGTGCCAGCAGTCCCGGGGACATTCAGTACTTC
v_gene: TRBV12-3/TRBV12-4
j_gene: TRBJ2-4
d_gene: NA
abundance: NA

CDR3aa: CSARTRYEQYF
CDR3nt: TGCAGTGCTCGCACCCGCTACGAGCAGTACTTC
v_gene: TRBV20-1
j_gene: TRBJ2-7
d_gene: NA
abundance: NA

CDR3aa: CASSFGQGPATF
CDR3nt: TGTGCCAGCAGCTTCGGACAGGGACCGGCCACCTTC
v_gene: TRBV7-6
j_gene: TRBJ1-2
d_gene: TRBD1
abundance: few

CDR3aa: CASSAGGADYGYTF
CDR3nt: TGTGCCAGCAGCGCCGGGGGCGCAGATTATGGCTACACCTTC
v_gene: TRBV7-9
j_gene: TRBJ1-2
d_gene: NA
abundance: NA

CDR3aa: CSARDTGTAYGYTF
CDR3nt: TGCAGTGCTAGAGACACAGGGACAGCGTATGGCTACACCTTC
v_gene: TRBV20-1
j_gene: TRBJ1-2
d_gene: TRBD1
abundance: NA

CDR3aa: CASSWGGNEQYF
CDR3nt: TGTGCCAGCAGCTGGGGGGGGAACGAGCAGTACTTC
v_gene: TRBV5-6
j_gene: TRBJ2-7
d_gene: TRBD2
abundance: NA

CDR3aa: CASSFQEAISNEQFF
CDR3nt: TGTGCCAGCAGTTTTCAGGAGGCCATATCCAATGAGCAGTTCTTC
v_gene: TRBV12-3/TRBV12-4
j_gene: TRBJ2-1
d_gene: NA
abundance: NA

CDR3aa: CASSQGNYEQYF
CDR3nt: TGTGCCAGCAGCCAGGGTAACTACGAGCAGTACTTC
v_gene: TRBV5-6
j_gene: TRBJ2-7
d_gene: NA
abundance: many

CDR3aa: CASSMPGLASGELFF
CDR3nt: TGTGCCAGCAGCATGCCGGGACTAGCTTCCGGGGAGCTGTTTTTT
v_gene: TRBV11-2
j_gene: TRBJ2-2
d_gene: TRBD2
abundance: few

CDR3aa: CASSPTSGRADTQYF
CDR3nt: TGTGCCAGTAGCCCGACTAGCGGGAGAGCAGATACGCAGTATTTT
v_gene: TRBV19
j_gene: TRBJ2-3
d_gene: TRBD2
abundance: NA

CDR3aa: CAWSVEGPYEQYF
CDR3nt: TGTGCCTGGAGTGTAGAGGGACCCTACGAGCAGTACTTC
v_gene: TRBV30
j_gene: TRBJ2-7
d_gene: NA
abundance: few

CDR3aa: CASSPIGETQYF
CDR3nt: TGTGCCAGCAGTCCGATAGGAGAGACCCAGTACTTC
v_gene: TRBV12-3/TRBV12-4
j_gene: TRBJ2-5
d_gene: NA
abundance: few

CDR3aa: CASSESGTVNQPQHF
CDR3nt: TGTGCCAGCTCAGAATCGGGGACAGTGAATCAGCCCCAGCATTTT
v_gene: TRBV18
j_gene: TRBJ1-5
d_gene: TRBD1
abundance: NA

CDR3aa: CASNLHLNTEAFF
CDR3nt: TGCGCCAGCAACCTCCACTTGAACACTGAAGCTTTCTTT
v_gene: TRBV5-1
j_gene: TRBJ1-1
d_gene: NA
abundance: NA